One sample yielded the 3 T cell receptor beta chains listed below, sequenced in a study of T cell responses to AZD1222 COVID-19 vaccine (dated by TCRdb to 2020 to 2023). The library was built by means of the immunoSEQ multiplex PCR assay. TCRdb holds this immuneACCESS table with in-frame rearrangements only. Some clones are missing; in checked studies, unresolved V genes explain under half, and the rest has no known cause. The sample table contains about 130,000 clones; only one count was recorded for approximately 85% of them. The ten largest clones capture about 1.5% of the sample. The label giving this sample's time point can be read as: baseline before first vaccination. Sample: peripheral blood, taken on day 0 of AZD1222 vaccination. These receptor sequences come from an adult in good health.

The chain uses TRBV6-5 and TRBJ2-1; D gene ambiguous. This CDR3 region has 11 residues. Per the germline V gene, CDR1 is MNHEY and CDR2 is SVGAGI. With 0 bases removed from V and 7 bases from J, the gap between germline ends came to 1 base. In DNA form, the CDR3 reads TGTGCCAGCAGTTACTCGAATGAGCAGTTCTTC. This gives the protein CASSYSNEQFF.

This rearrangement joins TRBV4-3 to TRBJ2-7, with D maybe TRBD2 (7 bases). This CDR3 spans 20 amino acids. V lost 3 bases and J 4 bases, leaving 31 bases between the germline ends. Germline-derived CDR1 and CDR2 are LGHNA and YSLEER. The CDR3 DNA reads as TGCGCCAGCAGCCACCCCCGCGGGGGCAGAGTTTGGGAAAGTGGGTACGAGCAGTACTTC. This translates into CASSHPRGGRVWESGYEQYF.

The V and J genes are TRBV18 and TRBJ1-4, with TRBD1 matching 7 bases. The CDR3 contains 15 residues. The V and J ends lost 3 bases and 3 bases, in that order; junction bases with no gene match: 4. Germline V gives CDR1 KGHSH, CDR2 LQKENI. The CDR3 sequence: CASSPDRDANEKLFF. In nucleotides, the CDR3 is TGTGCCAGCTCACCCGACAGGGATGCTAATGAAAAACTGTTTTTT.